This T cell receptor beta chain was documented in a study of OX40 agonist ivuxolimab in advanced cancers. Whole-study findings and limits: Expanded clones tended on average to be more numerous among CD8+ T cells than CD4+.

The data were produced by immunoSEQ multiplex PCR, yet TCRdb's version contains in-frame clones alone and is incomplete. The sample includes about 42,000 clones, roughly nine tenths of them seen just once. This CDR3 region has 15 residues. Per germline, CDR1 SGHRS and CDR2 YFSETQ. The V gene lost 4 bases and the J gene lost 0 bases, with 11 bases spanning the gap. Points on this clone: Its antigen is not known.

This chain joins TRBV5-1 and TRBJ2-1; no definite D call. The sequencing here drew on CD4+ or CD8+ T cells sorted from blood, taken in a trial of the OX40 agonist ivuxolimab. The sequence derives from an adult with an advanced solid tumor such as melanoma, head and neck, liver or kidney cancer. Written as DNA, the CDR3 is TGCGCCAGCAGCGTGACCTCAAGCTCCTACAATGAGCAGTTCTTC. This sequence encodes CASSVTSSSYNEQFF. The full variable domain, completed using reference TRBV5-1 and TRBJ2-1, is KAGVTQTPRYLIKTRGQQVTLSCSPISGHRSVSWYQQTPGQGLQFLFEYFSETQRNKGNFPGRFSGRQFSNSRSEMNVSTLELGDSALYLCASSVTSSSYNEQFFGPGTRLTVL.